A selection of T cell receptor beta chains follows, all from one sample in a study of shared T cell receptors in the human thymus. TCRdb's table, derived via immunoSEQ multiplex PCR, lists solely in-frame clones and lacks some. The table includes under 850,000 clones, 70% to 90% detected once. These data were likewise used in another study, on human thymus T cells.

Sequenced material: thymocytes. All receptors come from a boy under two years old with a congenital heart defect. CDR3s include the opening cysteine and the closing phenylalanine or tryptophan. Each record gives: clone size, J gene, V gene, D gene, CDR3 protein, CDR3 DNA. The D gene is left open where the match is weak. A row's size may be missing; if present it is once, few, many or a size class.

- | TRBJ1-2 | TRBV7-9 | - | CASSFGPVFGGSGYTF | TGTGCCAGCAGCTTCGGGCCCGTTTTTGGGGGGAGTGGCTACACCTTC
- | TRBJ2-7 | TRBV11-2 | TRBD2 | CASSLGTSGEQYF | TGTGCCAGCAGCCTAGGGACTAGCGGCGAGCAGTACTTC
- | TRBJ2-1 | TRBV28 | TRBD2 | CASSLASGRDEQFF | TGTGCCAGCAGTTTGGCTAGCGGGAGGGATGAGCAGTTCTTC
- | TRBJ2-7 | TRBV21-1 | - | CASSKSSYEQYF | TGTGCCAGCAGCAAGAGCTCCTACGAGCAGTACTTC
- | TRBJ2-5 | TRBV4-3 | TRBD2 | CASSQETSGEPTQYF | TGCGCCAGCAGCCAAGAGACTAGCGGGGAGCCAACCCAGTACTTC
- | TRBJ1-1 | TRBV7-9 | - | CASSLSGNTEAFF | TGTGCCAGCAGTCTGAGTGGGAACACTGAAGCTTTCTTT
few | TRBJ1-2 | TRBV4-1 | - | CASSQVVSSVNDYGYTF | TGCGCCAGCAGCCAAGTAGTTAGTTCCGTTAATGACTATGGCTACACCTTC
- | TRBJ2-7 | TRBV5-6 | TRBD1 | CASSLATGVHEQYF | TGTGCCAGCAGCTTGGCGACAGGGGTTCACGAGCAGTACTTC
once | TRBJ2-4 | TRBV2 | TRBD1 | CASSSGTGGENIQYF | TGTGCCAGCAGCTCCGGGACAGGGGGCGAAAACATTCAGTACTTC
- | TRBJ2-7 | TRBV7-8 | - | CASSFAQAGPRGQYF | TGTGCCAGCAGCTTCGCCCAAGCGGGTCCGCGGGGGCAGTACTTC
- | TRBJ1-2 | TRBV19 | - | CASSRVNYGYTF | TGTGCCAGTAGCAGGGTTAACTATGGCTACACCTTC
- | TRBJ2-5 | TRBV7-7 | - | CASSATPPGQYQETQYF | TGTGCTAGCAGCGCGACCCCACCGGGTCAGTATCAAGAGACCCAGTACTTC
- | TRBJ2-7 | TRBV27 | TRBD2 | CASGLAGGPPYEQYF | TGTGCCAGCGGGTTAGCGGGAGGGCCGCCCTACGAGCAGTACTTC
- | TRBJ1-2 | TRBV29-1 | - | CSVERRGDNETYGYTF | TGCAGCGTCGAGCGGAGGGGAGACAATGAGACCTATGGCTACACCTTC
- | TRBJ2-7 | TRBV9 | - | CASSPAFGGYFYEQYF | TGTGCCAGCAGCCCCGCTTTTGGGGGCTACTTCTACGAGCAGTACTTC
- | TRBJ2-4 | TRBV28 | - | CASSHLSRDKNIQYF | TGTGCCAGCAGCCACCTCAGCCGGGACAAAAACATTCAGTACTTC
- | TRBJ2-7 | TRBV2 | TRBD2 | CASGRAHPSGDEQYF | TGTGCCAGCGGGAGGGCCCACCCTTCGGGGGACGAGCAGTACTTC
- | TRBJ2-7 | TRBV27 | - | CASSSHRGGHYEQYF | TGTGCCAGCAGTTCCCACCGTGGGGGCCACTACGAGCAGTACTTC
- | TRBJ1-1 | TRBV30 | TRBD1 | CAWSVPGTANTEAFF | TGTGCCTGGAGTGTACCCGGGACAGCGAACACTGAAGCTTTCTTT
- | TRBJ2-5 | TRBV4-2 | TRBD2 | CASSAVLSGRRGETQYF | TGTGCCAGCAGCGCAGTGCTAAGCGGGAGACGCGGGGAGACCCAGTACTTC
- | TRBJ1-1 | TRBV6-6 | TRBD1 | CASSYSGTGTEVLF | TGTGCCAGCAGTTACTCCGGGACAGGGACTGAAGTTCTCTTT
- | TRBJ2-1 | TRBV2 | - | CASCETDNNEQFF | TGTGCCAGCTGCGAGACCGACAACAATGAGCAGTTCTTC
- | TRBJ2-1 | TRBV5-1 | TRBD2 | CASSAGTSGRNEQFF | TGCGCCAGCTCGGCCGGGACTAGCGGGAGAAATGAGCAGTTCTTC
- | TRBJ2-1 | TRBV7-8 | TRBD2 | CASSLDTLAGGQFF | TGTGCCAGCAGCTTAGACACTCTTGCGGGAGGGCAGTTCTTC
- | TRBJ1-5 | TRBV27 | - | CASSAGSGSNQPQHF | TGTGCCAGCAGTGCAGGGTCCGGTAGCAATCAGCCCCAGCATTTT
- | TRBJ1-3 | TRBV7-8 | - | CASSLGSRAGNTIYF | TGTGCCAGCAGCTTAGGTAGTCGGGCTGGAAACACCATATATTTT